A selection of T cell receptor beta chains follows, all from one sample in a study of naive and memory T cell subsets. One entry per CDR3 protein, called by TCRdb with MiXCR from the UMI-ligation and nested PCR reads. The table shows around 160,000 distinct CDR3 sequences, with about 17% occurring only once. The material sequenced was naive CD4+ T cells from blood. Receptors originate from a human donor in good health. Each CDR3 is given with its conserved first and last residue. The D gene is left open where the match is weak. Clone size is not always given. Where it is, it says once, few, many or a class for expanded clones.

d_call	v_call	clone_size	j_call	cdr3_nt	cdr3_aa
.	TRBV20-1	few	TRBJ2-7	TGCAGTGCTAGAGAGGGACCAGGGGTCTACGAGCAGTACTTC	CSAREGPGVYEQYF
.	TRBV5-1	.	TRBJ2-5	TGCGCCAGCAGCTTGACTCGCGGGAAGGAGACCCAGTACTTC	CASSLTRGKETQYF
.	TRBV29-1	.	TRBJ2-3	TGCAGCGTAGCTCCCTGGGGAACAACAGATACGCAGTATTTT	CSVAPWGTTDTQYF
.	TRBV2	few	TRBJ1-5	TGTGCCAGCAGTTTATCTCAGGAGCCCCAGCATTTT	CASSLSQEPQHF
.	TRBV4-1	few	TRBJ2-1	TGCGCCAGCAGCCCCCAAATTAGGGATGAGCAGTTCTTC	CASSPQIRDEQFF
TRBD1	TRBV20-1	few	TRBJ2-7	TGCAGTGCTAGCGGGGACAGCGGCTACTACTACGAGCAGTACTTC	CSASGDSGYYYEQYF
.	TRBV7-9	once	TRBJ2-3	TGTGCCAGCAGCTTAGCGTCTCGTAGCACAGATACGCAGTATTTT	CASSLASRSTDTQYF
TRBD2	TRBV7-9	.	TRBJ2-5	TGTGCCAGCAGCCCCCCCCTGCTAGCGGGAGGAGAGACCCAGTACTTC	CASSPPLLAGGETQYF
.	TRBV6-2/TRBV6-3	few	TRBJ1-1	TGTGCCAGCAGTTCTACGGAGGTGGGGATGGGCACTGAAGCTTTCTTT	CASSSTEVGMGTEAFF
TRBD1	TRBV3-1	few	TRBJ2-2	TGTGCCAGCAGCCCAGGACAGGGGATCACCGGGGAGCTGTTTTTT	CASSPGQGITGELFF
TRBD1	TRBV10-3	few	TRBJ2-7	TGTGCCATCAGTGAGTCCTCCCTTCGGGACAGGGCAGGCGAGCAGTACTTC	CAISESSLRDRAGEQYF
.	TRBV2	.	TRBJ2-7	TGTGCCAGCAGTGAAGCGTTAGGGACTGCCATGGGCGAGCAGTACTTC	CASSEALGTAMGEQYF
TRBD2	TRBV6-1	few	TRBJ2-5	TGTGCCAGCAGTACCGGGACTAGTCTAGGTCGAGAGACCCAGTACTTC	CASSTGTSLGRETQYF
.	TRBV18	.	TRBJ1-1	TGTGCCAGCTCAGACCCGCGAGGGTATACTGAAGCTTTCTTT	CASSDPRGYTEAFF
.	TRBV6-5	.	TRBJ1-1	TGTGCCAGCAGACCCCCCCAGAACACTGAAGCTTTCTTT	CASRPPQNTEAFF
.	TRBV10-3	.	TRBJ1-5	TGTGCCATCAGTAGTCGGGGGCAGGGGAGCAATCAGCCCCAGCATTTT	CAISSRGQGSNQPQHF
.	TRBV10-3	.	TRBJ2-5	TGTGCCATCAGGATCGGGGTGGGGGAGACCCAGTACTTC	CAIRIGVGETQYF
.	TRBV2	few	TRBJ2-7	TGTGCCAGCAGTGGAAGGGACGGCCCCTACGAGCAGTACTTC	CASSGRDGPYEQYF
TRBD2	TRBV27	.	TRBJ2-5	TGTGCCAGCAGCGGACTAGCGGCCCAAGAGACCCAGTACTTC	CASSGLAAQETQYF
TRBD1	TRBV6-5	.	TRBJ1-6	TGTGCCAGCAGCCGATACTCAGGGGGCGCGAATTCACCCCTCCACTTT	CASSRYSGGANSPLHF
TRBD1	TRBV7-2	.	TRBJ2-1	TGTGCCAGCAGCTTAAACCAGGGGGCGTATTTTGAGCAGTTCTTC	CASSLNQGAYFEQFF
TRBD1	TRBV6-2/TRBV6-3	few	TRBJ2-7	TGTGCCAGCAAGGCCGAAGGGACAGGGGGGAGGAAAGGCTACGAGCAGTACTTC	CASKAEGTGGRKGYEQYF
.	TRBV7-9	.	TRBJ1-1	TGTGCCAGCAGCCCGGCGGCCCGTACTGAAGCTTTCTTT	CASSPAARTEAFF
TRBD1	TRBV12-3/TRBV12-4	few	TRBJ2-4	TGTGCCAGCAGTTTAAGGGGGACAGGGCAAAACATTCAGTACTTC	CASSLRGTGQNIQYF
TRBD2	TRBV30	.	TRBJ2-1	TGTGCCTGGGGGGAACTAGCGTCACCCCAGTTCTTC	CAWGELASPQFF
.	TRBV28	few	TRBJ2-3	TGTGCCAGCAGTTTCCCCCCAGATACGCAGTATTTT	CASSFPPDTQYF
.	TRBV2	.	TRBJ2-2	TGTGCCAGCAGTGACTTTGGGGGAAACACCGGGGAGCTGTTTTTT	CASSDFGGNTGELFF
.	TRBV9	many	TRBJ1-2	TGTGCCAGCAGCGTAGAAGGCCACATTAACTATGGCTACACCTTC	CASSVEGHINYGYTF
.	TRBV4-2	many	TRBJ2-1	TGTGCCAGCAGCCAAGGCGACCTTACCTACTACAATGAGCAGTTCTTC	CASSQGDLTYYNEQFF
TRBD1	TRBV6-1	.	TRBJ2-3	TGTGCCAGCACAAGAGTGGTAGGGGGCGCCGATACGCAGTATTTT	CASTRVVGGADTQYF
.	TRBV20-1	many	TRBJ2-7	TGCAGTGCTAGCGCCGGGCCACCCTACGAGCAGTACTTC	CSASAGPPYEQYF
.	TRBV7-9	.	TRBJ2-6	TGTGCCAGCAGCTCTTCCCCGGGGGGCCCCTCTGGGGCCAACGTCCTGACTTTC	CASSSSPGGPSGANVLTF
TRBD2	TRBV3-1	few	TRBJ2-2	TGTGCCAGCAGCCGAGCTAGCGGGAGGGCCTCCGGGGAGCTGTTTTTT	CASSRASGRASGELFF
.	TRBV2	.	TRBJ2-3	TGTGCCAGCAGGCTGGGCGGGGCAGGCGATACGCAGTATTTT	CASRLGGAGDTQYF
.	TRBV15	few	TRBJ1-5	TGTGCCACCAGCAGCGGGGACGGCAATCAGCCCCAGCATTTT	CATSSGDGNQPQHF
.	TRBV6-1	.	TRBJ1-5	TGTGCCAGCAGTGAAAAGGGGAGTCAGCCCCAGCATTTT	CASSEKGSQPQHF
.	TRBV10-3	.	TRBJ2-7	TGTGCCATCAGTGAGTCCGTTATTGCGGCTAGGCGCTACGAGCAGTACTTC	CAISESVIAARRYEQYF
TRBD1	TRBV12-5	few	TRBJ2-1	TGTGCTAGTGGGACTGGAAGACAGGGCCATGAGCAGTTCTTC	CASGTGRQGHEQFF
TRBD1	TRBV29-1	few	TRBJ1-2	TGCAGCGTTGAACCGTCAGGGGGCACTGGCTACACCTTC	CSVEPSGGTGYTF
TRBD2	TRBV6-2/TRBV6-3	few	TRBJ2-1	TGTGCCAGCAGTTACGGGACTAGCGGGAGCAATAATGAGCAGTTCTTC	CASSYGTSGSNNEQFF
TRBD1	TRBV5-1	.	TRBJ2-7	TGCGCCAGCAGCACCGGGACAGGAGCCTACGAGCAGTACTTC	CASSTGTGAYEQYF
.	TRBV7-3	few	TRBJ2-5	TGTGCCAGCAGCCCCCTGGGCAGCCTTCTACAAGAGACCCAGTACTTC	CASSPLGSLLQETQYF
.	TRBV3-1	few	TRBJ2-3	TGTGCCAGCACGCTTCAGCAGGGACCCACAGATACGCAGTATTTT	CASTLQQGPTDTQYF
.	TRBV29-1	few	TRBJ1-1	TGCAGCGCCCAAAAGACAACGTTGAACACTGAAGCTTTCTTT	CSAQKTTLNTEAFF
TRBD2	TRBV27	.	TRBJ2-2	TGTGCCAGCAGTATCACAGCGGGAGGGCCTCGGTACACCGGGGAGCTGTTTTTT	CASSITAGGPRYTGELFF
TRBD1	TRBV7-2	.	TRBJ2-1	TGTGCCAGCAGCTTAGCCTGGGACAGTTACAATGAGCAGTTCTTC	CASSLAWDSYNEQFF
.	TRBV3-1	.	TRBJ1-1	TGTGCCAGCAGCCAAGTGTCCCCGGGTGGCTCATCTGAAGCTTTCTTT	CASSQVSPGGSSEAFF
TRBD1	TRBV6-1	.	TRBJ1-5	TGTGCCAGCAGCTCGGACAGGGGTGATCAGCCCCAGCATTTT	CASSSDRGDQPQHF
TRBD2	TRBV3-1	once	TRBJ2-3	TGTGCCAGCAGCCAAGGACCGGGACTAGCGGGAAGGGGAACAGATACGCAGTATTTT	CASSQGPGLAGRGTDTQYF
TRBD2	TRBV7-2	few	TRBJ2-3	TGTGCCAGCAGCTTCATAGCGGGATCGGTAGATACGCAGTATTTT	CASSFIAGSVDTQYF
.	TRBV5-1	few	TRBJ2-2	TGCGCCAGCAGCTTGAGACAACAGGCCCCCGGGGAGCTGTTTTTT	CASSLRQQAPGELFF
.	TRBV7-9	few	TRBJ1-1	TGTGCCAGCAGCCCAAATGTGGTTGTATCAGGGAACACTGAAGCTTTCTTT	CASSPNVVVSGNTEAFF
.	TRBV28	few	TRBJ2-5	TGTGCCAGCATGCAGGAGACCCAGTACTTC	CASMQETQYF
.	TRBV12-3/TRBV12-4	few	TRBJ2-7	TGTGCCAGCACCTCTTTCGGGCCTTCCTACGAGCAGTACTTC	CASTSFGPSYEQYF
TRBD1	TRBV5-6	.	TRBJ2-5	TGTGCCAGCAGCCGACAGGGGACGGAGACCCAGTACTTC	CASSRQGTETQYF
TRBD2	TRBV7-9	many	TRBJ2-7	TGTGCCAGCAGCTCAGTAGCGGGAGGGGCATACTACGAGCAGTACTTC	CASSSVAGGAYYEQYF
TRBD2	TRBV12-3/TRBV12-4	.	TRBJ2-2	TGTGCCAGCAGTTTCCCGACTAGCGGGAGGCGCACCGGGGAGCTGTTTTTT	CASSFPTSGRRTGELFF